The 16 T cell receptor beta chains listed next were all sequenced from one sample in a study of blood T cell repertoires in COVID-19. The protocol was immunoSEQ multiplex PCR, while the TCRdb copy is restricted to in-frame clones and leaves out a portion. The table lists hundreds of thousands of clones, around 86% of them singletons. Sequenced: PBMCs or T cells enriched from blood (not recorded which). The receptors originated from a woman in her forties or fifties who had recovered from COVID-19.

This clone occurred a few times. V gene TRBV3-1 (or the pseudogene TRBV3-2) combines with J gene TRBJ2-7, with 7 bases aligning to TRBD2. Germline trimming cut 1 base from V and 2 bases from J; bases unmatched to any gene: 5. The CDR3 loop spans 15 amino acids. The V gene's germline CDR1 is LGHDT and CDR2 YNNKEL (reference sequence). CDR3 bases: TGTGCCAGCAGCCAAGGGAAGGCGGGAGCCTACGAGCAGTACTTC. Its protein product is CASSQGKAGAYEQYF.

V is TRBV11-3 and J is TRBJ2-3; D is perhaps TRBD2 (5 bases). This CDR3 has 13 residues. Trimming left V 5 bases short and J 2 bases short, with 8 bases between. CDR1 is SGHNT and CDR2 is YENEEA in the germline V gene. The CDR3 DNA is TGTGCCAGCAGCAGGAGGTTCACAGATACGCAGTATTTT. Its translation is CASSRRFTDTQYF.

The rearrangement uses TRBV30 and TRBJ2-7; D uncertain. The CDR3 loop spans 12 amino acids. From germline, CDR1 is GTSNPN and CDR2 SVGIG (reference sequence). Trimming shortened V by 0 bases and J by 6 bases, and 9 bases separated the two germline ends. The CDR3 loop is CAWSVPPGEQYF. In DNA, the CDR3 is TGTGCCTGGAGTGTACCCCCGGGCGAGCAGTACTTC.

The chain couples TRBV5-1 to TRBJ2-2, with D perhaps TRBD2 (6 bases). V lost 2 bases and J lost 7, with 12 bases in between. Germline V lookup: CDR1 SGHRS, CDR2 YFSETQ. The CDR3 spans 14 residues. CDR3 in amino acids: CASSFGGMVGELFF. The CDR3 DNA reads as TGCGCCAGCAGCTTCGGCGGGATGGTCGGGGAGCTGTTTTTT.

This clone turned up a few times. V usage is TRBV7-9 and J usage is TRBJ1-1; D remains ambiguous. From germline, CDR1 is SEHNR and CDR2 FQNEAQ (reference sequence). With 2 bases removed from V and 0 bases from J, the gap between germline ends came to 19 bases. CDR3 size: 18 residues. CDR3 in amino acids: CASSLRSGVTAVNTEAFF. The CDR3 DNA follows: TGTGCCAGCAGCTTAAGGTCCGGGGTTACAGCGGTGAACACTGAAGCTTTCTTT.

V gene TRBV11-2 combines with J gene TRBJ1-1; D gene uncertain. The CDR3 is 11 residues long. Germline CDR1 SGHAT, CDR2 FQNNGV. Trimming pared 4 bases from V and 4 bases from J, leaving 4 bases between. The CDR3 is CASSSSTEAFF. CDR3 coding DNA: TGTGCCAGCAGCTCGAGCACTGAAGCTTTCTTT.

This clone was observed a handful of times. V is TRBV7-2 and J is TRBJ2-1, with D maybe TRBD2 (6 bases). The V end was cut by 5 bases, the J end by 8 bases, with 19 bases between. CDR1 is SGHTA, CDR2 FQGNSA, per germline. The CDR3 consists of 15 residues. In DNA form, the CDR3 reads TGTGCCAGCAGCGCCGAGACGGGAGTTTATTATGAGCAGTTCTTC. Protein product: CASSAETGVYYEQFF.

Only a few counts were recorded for this clone. The CDR3 sequence is CASSPRAGTGGFNEQYF. DNA of the CDR3: TGTGCCAGCAGCCCACGGGCCGGGACAGGGGGCTTCAACGAGCAGTACTTC. The chain links TRBV7-3 to TRBJ2-7, with 12 bases fitting TRBD1. Germline values: CDR1 SGHTA, CDR2 FQGTGA. Trimming at V came to 5 bases and at J to 5 bases, leaving 13 bases not matched to a gene. CDR3 length equals 17 residues.

The CDR3 here is CATRNQDSYEQYF. As DNA, the CDR3 is TGTGCCACCCGCAATCAGGATTCCTACGAGCAGTACTTC. V is TRBV15 and J is TRBJ2-7; D uncertain. The V and J ends lost 8 bases and 1 base respectively, with 12 bases between them. The germline V gene has CDR1 LNHNV and CDR2 YYDKDF (reference sequence). This CDR3 is 13 amino acids long.

The chain has TRBV3-1 (or the pseudogene TRBV3-2) and TRBJ2-3; D is perhaps TRBD2 (5 bases). Germline V gene data show CDR1 as LGHDT and CDR2 as YNNKEL (reference sequence). The CDR3 totals 17 residues. V lost 1 base and J lost 0, with 14 bases in between. The CDR3 nucleotides are TGTGCCAGCAGCCAAGGGCTACTAGGCGGTAGCACAGATACGCAGTATTTT. It translates to CASSQGLLGGSTDTQYF.

The CDR3 DNA sequence: TGTGCCAGCAGCCAACCGAGCTCTGGAAACACCATATATTTT. This codes for CASSQPSSGNTIYF. The chain links TRBV16 to TRBJ1-3, with D unresolved. The CDR3 is made up of 14 amino acids. Germline V gene sequence: CDR1 KGHSY, CDR2 FQNENV. Trimming removed 2 bases at V and 0 bases at J, with 5 bases between.

The J gene is TRBJ2-7, the V gene TRBV6-4, with D possibly being TRBD1 (8 bases). Germline CDR1 is MRHNA and CDR2 is SNTAGT. The CDR3 is made up of 16 amino acids. V was cut by 6 bases and J by 3 bases, with 21 bases left in between. The CDR3 here is CASSDAGTGGSYEQYF. The CDR3 nucleotides are TGTGCCAGCAGCGATGCGGGGACAGGCGGGAGCTACGAGCAGTACTTC.

The chain recombines TRBV7-2 with TRBJ2-7, with D possibly being TRBD2 (6 bases). Between the trimmed V and J ends, which lost 5 bases and 1 base, there was a span of 15 bases. CDR1 SGHTA and CDR2 FQGNSA come from the germline V gene. This CDR3 region has 15 residues. The DNA of the CDR3 is TGTGCCAGCAGCCCTGGTGGCGGGGTTTCCTACGAGCAGTACTTC. Protein sequence: CASSPGGGVSYEQYF.

V usage is TRBV28 and J usage is TRBJ2-7; D not resolved. CDR1 is MDHEN, CDR2 SYDVKM, per germline. The CDR3 runs 12 residues. The V gene lost 3 bases and the J gene lost 3 bases, with 6 bases spanning the gap. The CDR3 protein is CASSFSDYEQYF. The CDR3 region has the DNA TGTGCCAGCAGTTTTTCAGACTACGAGCAGTACTTC.

This clone was found many times. V gene TRBV10-3 combines with J gene TRBJ1-3, with TRBD1 matching 7 bases. Trimming cost V 0 bases and J 4 bases; bases outside gene matches: 6. This CDR3 is 16 amino acids long. Germline V gene sequence: CDR1 ENHRY, CDR2 SYGVKD. CDR3 residues: CAISESVQGMGNTIYF. The CDR3 coding sequence is TGTGCCATCAGTGAGTCGGTACAGGGGATGGGAAACACCATATATTTT.

This clone came up once. The chain uses TRBV11-2 and TRBJ2-2, with 10 bases lining up with TRBD2. CDR1 is SGHAT, CDR2 FQNNGV, per germline. The V gene end was trimmed by 4 bases and the J gene end by 11 bases; junction bases not matched to a gene: 4. The CDR3 sequence is 13 residues long. CDR3: CASSSGLATELFF. The CDR3 nucleotides read TGTGCCAGCAGCTCGGGACTAGCGACCGAGCTGTTTTTT.